This TCR beta chain came from a study of cytomegalovirus exposure and HLA in healthy donors. Study-level background: The study's early data release held 80 million to 95 million unique TCRs from HLA-typed donors. Study conclusions and caveats: Some V segments (TRBV6-2 and TRBV6-3 among them) were excluded as indistinguishable.

The CDR3 extends over 13 amino acids. Germline CDR1 reads MDHEN; CDR2 reads SYDVKM. Trimming took 2 bases from V and 7 from J, leaving 8 bases between them. As regards this clone: As yet, its antigen is unknown.

PCR primers comprised 60 Vbeta and 13 Jbeta primers. Libraries were prepared by immunoSEQ multiplex PCR; TCRdb keeps only in-frame clonotypes and omits some of them. The table includes 90,000 to 140,000 clones, around 76% detected once. The V and J genes are TRBV28 and TRBJ2-2, with unresolved D. Material for sequencing was PBMCs. This receptor was obtained from a middle-aged man in good health and CMV-seropositive. The CDR3 DNA follows: TGTGCCAGCAGTTTAACTGTGAACGGGGAGCTGTTTTTT. Translation gives CASSLTVNGELFF. The full variable domain, rest sourced from reference TRBV28 and TRBJ2-2, is DVKVTQSSRYLVKRTGEKVFLECVQDMDHENMFWYRQDPGLGLRLIYFSYDVKMKEKGDIPEGYSVSREKKERFSLILESASTNQTSMYLCASSLTVNGELFFGEGSRLTVL.